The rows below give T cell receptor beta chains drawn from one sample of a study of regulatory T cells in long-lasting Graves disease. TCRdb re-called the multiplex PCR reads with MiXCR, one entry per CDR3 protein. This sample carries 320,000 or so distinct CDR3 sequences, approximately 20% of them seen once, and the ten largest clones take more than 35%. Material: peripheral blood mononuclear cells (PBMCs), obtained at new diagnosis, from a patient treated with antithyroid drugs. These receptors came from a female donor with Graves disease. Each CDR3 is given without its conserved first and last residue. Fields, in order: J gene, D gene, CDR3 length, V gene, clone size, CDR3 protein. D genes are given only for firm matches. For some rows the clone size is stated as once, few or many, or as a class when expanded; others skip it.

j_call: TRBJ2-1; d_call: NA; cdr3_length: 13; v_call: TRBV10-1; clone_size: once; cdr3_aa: ASSESIVRGNEQF
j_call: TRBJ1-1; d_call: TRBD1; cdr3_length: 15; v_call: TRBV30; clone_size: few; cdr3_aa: AWSVGGTGGGRAEAF
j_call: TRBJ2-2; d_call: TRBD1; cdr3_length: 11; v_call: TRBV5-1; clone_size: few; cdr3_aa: ASSFEGAGELF
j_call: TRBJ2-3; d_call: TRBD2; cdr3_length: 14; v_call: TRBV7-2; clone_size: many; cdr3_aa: ASSFVNLAGVDTQY
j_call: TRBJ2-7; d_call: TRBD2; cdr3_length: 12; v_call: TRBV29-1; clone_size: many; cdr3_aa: SVEVGGRAYEQY
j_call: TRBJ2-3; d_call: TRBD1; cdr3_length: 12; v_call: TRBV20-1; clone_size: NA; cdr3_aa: SALRTGGSDTQY
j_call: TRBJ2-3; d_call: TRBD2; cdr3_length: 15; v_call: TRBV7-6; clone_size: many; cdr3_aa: ASSSRVAGGRTDTQY
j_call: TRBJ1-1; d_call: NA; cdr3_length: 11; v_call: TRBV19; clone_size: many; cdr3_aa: ASTQGVYTEAF
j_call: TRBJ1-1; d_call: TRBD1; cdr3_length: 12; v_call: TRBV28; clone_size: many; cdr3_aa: ASSRPGQSSEAF
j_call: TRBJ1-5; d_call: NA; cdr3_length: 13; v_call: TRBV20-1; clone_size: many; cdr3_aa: SAVPGEGPNQPQH
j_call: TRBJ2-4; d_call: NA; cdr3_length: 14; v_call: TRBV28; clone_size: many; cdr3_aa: ASSFRRGLAKNIQY
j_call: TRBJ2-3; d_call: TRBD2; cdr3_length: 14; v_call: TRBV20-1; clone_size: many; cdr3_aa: SAIIPGTRGTDTQY
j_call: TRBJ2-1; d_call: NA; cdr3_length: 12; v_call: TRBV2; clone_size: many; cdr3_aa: ASKRGSSYNEQF
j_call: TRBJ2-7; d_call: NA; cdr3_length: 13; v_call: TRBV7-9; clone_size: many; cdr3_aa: ASSLGDNLLDEQY
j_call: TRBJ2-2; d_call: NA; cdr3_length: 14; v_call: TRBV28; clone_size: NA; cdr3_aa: ASSMGRDFFTGELF
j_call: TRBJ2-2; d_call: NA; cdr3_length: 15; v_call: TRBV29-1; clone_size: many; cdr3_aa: SVEVDGVGTNTGELF
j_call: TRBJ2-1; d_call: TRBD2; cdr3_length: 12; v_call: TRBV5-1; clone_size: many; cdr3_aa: ASRLADSYNEQF
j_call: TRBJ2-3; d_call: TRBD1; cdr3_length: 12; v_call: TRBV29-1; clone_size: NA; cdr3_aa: SVALTGIADTQY
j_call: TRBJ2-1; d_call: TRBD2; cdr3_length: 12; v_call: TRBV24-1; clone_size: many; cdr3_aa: ATSDFAGGFEQF
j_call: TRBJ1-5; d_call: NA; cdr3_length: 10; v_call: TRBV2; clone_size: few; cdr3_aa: ASSGFTQPQH
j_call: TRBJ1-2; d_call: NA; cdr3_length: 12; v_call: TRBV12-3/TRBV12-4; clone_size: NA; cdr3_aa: ASSFIYLNYGYT
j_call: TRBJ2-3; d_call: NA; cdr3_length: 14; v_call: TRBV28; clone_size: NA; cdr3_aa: ASSEPGEVSPDTQY
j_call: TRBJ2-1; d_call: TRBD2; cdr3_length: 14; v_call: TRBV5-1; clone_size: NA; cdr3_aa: ASSLASGIGNNEQF
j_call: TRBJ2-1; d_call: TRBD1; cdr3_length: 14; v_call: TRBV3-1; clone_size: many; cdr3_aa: ASSYRDRRSYNEQF
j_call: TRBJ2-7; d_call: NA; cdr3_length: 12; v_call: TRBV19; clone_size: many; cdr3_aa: ASSRTIGSYEQY
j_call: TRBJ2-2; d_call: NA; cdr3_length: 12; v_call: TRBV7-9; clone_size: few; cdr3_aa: ASSLYAFHGELF
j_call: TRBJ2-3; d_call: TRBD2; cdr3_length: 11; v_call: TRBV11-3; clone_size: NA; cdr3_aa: ASVPGGKDTQY
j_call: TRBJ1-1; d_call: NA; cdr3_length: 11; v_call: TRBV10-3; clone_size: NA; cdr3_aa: AISEGAQYEAF
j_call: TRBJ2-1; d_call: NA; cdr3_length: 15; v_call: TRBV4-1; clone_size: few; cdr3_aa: ASRELGTPNANREQF
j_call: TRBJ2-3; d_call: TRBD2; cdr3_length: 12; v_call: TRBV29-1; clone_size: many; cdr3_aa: SVDRGEGSDTQY
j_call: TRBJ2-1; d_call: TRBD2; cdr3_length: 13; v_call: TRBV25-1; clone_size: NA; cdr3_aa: ASSESGTRSYEQF
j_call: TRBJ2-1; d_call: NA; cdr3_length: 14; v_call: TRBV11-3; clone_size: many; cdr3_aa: ASSLDAGMIYNEQF
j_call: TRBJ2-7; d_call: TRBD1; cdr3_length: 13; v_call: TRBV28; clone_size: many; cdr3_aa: ASSSPGQASYEQY
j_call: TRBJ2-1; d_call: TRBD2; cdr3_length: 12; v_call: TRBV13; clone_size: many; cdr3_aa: ASSLTSGGDEQF
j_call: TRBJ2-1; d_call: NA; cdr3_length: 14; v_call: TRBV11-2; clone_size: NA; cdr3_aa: ASSLEPGGPYNEQF
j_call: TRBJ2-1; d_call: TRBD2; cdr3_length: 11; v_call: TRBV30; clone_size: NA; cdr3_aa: AWRAGSVNEQF
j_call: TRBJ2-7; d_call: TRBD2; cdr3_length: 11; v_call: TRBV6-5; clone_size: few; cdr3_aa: ASSWDGGYEQY
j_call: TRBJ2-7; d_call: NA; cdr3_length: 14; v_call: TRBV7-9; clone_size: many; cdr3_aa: ASSLRRVGFWDEQY
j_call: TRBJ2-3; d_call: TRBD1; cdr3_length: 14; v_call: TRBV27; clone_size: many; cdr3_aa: ASSRQGTTSTDTQY
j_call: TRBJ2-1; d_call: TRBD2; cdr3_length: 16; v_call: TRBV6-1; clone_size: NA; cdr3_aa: ASSERVRGLAQIGEQF
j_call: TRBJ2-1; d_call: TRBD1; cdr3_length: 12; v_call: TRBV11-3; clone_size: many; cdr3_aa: ASSLGQVYNEQF